This record looks at one T cell receptor beta chain sequence and its context. Its specificity is not known. These data originate in a study of graft-versus-host responses after intestinal transplantation. Study-level findings and limits: GvH clones detected in recipient marrow included some appearing first in ileum or blood. Declining HvG levels early post-transplant were linked to peak circulating GvH clone levels. Across patients carrying graft-donor T cell macrochimerism, allografts held high graft-versus-host to host-versus-graft clonal ratios.

Here immunoSEQ multiplex PCR was the method, and the copy in TCRdb shows in-frame clones only, minus some. The sample lists 80,000 or so clones; approximately 90% were seen once. Sample: PBMCs, taken 98 days after intestinal transplantation. This clonotype was obtained from a human patient who received an intestinal transplant, so some T cells may come from the graft donor.

DNA of the CDR3: TGTGCCAGCAGCCAAGATCTTGTCAACTTCTCCTACGAGCAGTACTTC. Protein: CASSQDLVNFSYEQYF. The chain recombines TRBV4-2 with TRBJ2-7; D gene ambiguous. Germline CDR1 reads LGHNA; CDR2 reads YNFKEQ. The CDR3 extends over 16 amino acids. Deletions cut 0 bases from V and 0 bases from J, with 12 bases between.